The rows below give T cell receptor beta chains drawn from one sample of a study of CD8+ T cells in alopecia areata. The method was immunoSEQ multiplex PCR; TCRdb's version includes in-frame clones alone and lacks a portion of them. The sample records about 120,000 clones, less than 45% being singletons. The source material was CD4+ T cells sorted from blood. These receptor sequences come from a human donor with alopecia areata. Each CDR3 is given with its conserved first and last residue. The D gene is left open where the match is weak. Clone size appears in some rows only: once, few, many, or a class for an expanded clone.

v_gene	d_gene	abundance	j_gene	CDR3nt	CDR3aa
TRBV15	TRBD2	.	TRBJ2-1	TGTGCCACCAGCAGCCGCGCTAGCGGGCTTGGCAATGAGCAGTTCTTC	CATSSRASGLGNEQFF
TRBV28	TRBD2	few	TRBJ2-7	TGTGCCAGCAGTTTCGGCGGGAGGAGCTCCTACGAGCAGTACTTC	CASSFGGRSSYEQYF
TRBV7-9	TRBD2	.	TRBJ2-3	TGTGCCAGCAGCCGGACTAGTTACACAGATACGCAGTATTTT	CASSRTSYTDTQYF
TRBV14	.	.	TRBJ1-2	TGTGCCAGCAGCCAAGATTCCTCGCGGTATGGCTACACCTTC	CASSQDSSRYGYTF
TRBV7-9	.	.	TRBJ2-7	TGTGCCAGCAGCCCCCGACAGGCAACCTACGAGCAGTACTTC	CASSPRQATYEQYF
TRBV7-2	TRBD1	medium-sized	TRBJ2-5	TGTGCCAGCAGCTTAGTCTTAGACAGGGCCCAGTACTTC	CASSLVLDRAQYF
TRBV29-1	.	few	TRBJ2-7	TGCAGCGTTTCATCTCCCCTCGGGGGAATGGGCGAGCAGTACTTC	CSVSSPLGGMGEQYF
TRBV29-1	.	.	TRBJ2-5	TGCAGCGCCGGACGACAGCAGGAGACCCAGTACTTC	CSAGRQQETQYF
TRBV11-3	.	.	TRBJ2-1	TGTGCCAGCAGCTCACAGCGCAGCAAAGGTAATGAGCAGTTCTTC	CASSSQRSKGNEQFF
TRBV19	.	few	TRBJ1-2	TGTGCCAGCGGCGGGGGTCGTGGAGGCTACACCTTC	CASGGGRGGYTF
TRBV5-7	.	.	TRBJ1-2	TGTGCCAGCAGCTATAGAGGGACTGAAGGCGGCTACACCTTC	CASSYRGTEGGYTF
TRBV29-1	.	few	TRBJ2-5	TGCAGCGTTGATCTCCAGGGTACAGAGACCCAGTACTTC	CSVDLQGTETQYF
TRBV5-4	TRBD2	few	TRBJ2-5	TGTGCCAGCAGCTTCCCGGGAGGAGAGACCCAGTACTTC	CASSFPGGETQYF
TRBV29-1	.	few	TRBJ2-3	TGCAGCGTGCGGGACGGGGCAGATACGCAGTATTTT	CSVRDGADTQYF
TRBV28	.	.	TRBJ2-7	TGTGCCAGCAGTTTGTTGGAAGTCTACGAGCAGTACTTC	CASSLLEVYEQYF
TRBV7-2	TRBD1	.	TRBJ1-2	TGTGCCAGCAGCCCAACCGGGACAGGGGGCTATGGCTACACCTTC	CASSPTGTGGYGYTF
TRBV7-2	TRBD2	.	TRBJ2-5	TGTGCCAGCAGCAACCGACTAGCGGGGCTGGAGACCCAGTACTTC	CASSNRLAGLETQYF
TRBV5-4	.	.	TRBJ2-7	TGTGCCAGCAGCTTGGACCGGACAAACGAGCAGTACTTC	CASSLDRTNEQYF
TRBV5-1	TRBD1	few	TRBJ1-1	TGCGCCAGCGGGACAGGGGTATTCGACACTGAAGCTTTCTTT	CASGTGVFDTEAFF
TRBV18	.	few	TRBJ1-5	TGTGCCAGCTCAGCGAAGGTGGGGAACCAGCCCCAGCATTTT	CASSAKVGNQPQHF
TRBV29-1	.	.	TRBJ1-1	TGCAGCGCAGGGGTCACTGAAGCTTTCTTT	CSAGVTEAFF
TRBV30	.	.	TRBJ2-7	TGTGCCTGGAGAAGTTCCTCCTACGAGCAGTACTTC	CAWRSSSYEQYF
TRBV7-2	.	.	TRBJ1-5	TGTGCCAGCACCGGGACATCCGCAGGGCAGCCCCAGCATTTT	CASTGTSAGQPQHF
TRBV25-1	.	.	TRBJ1-2	TGTGCCAGCAGTGAACAGCCAGGGAATGGCTACACCTTC	CASSEQPGNGYTF
TRBV5-1	TRBD2	.	TRBJ2-3	TGCGCCAGCAGCTTGGTCATTAGCGGGGGATCAGATACGCAGTATTTT	CASSLVISGGSDTQYF
TRBV29-1	.	few	TRBJ2-7	TGCAGCGTCGACCACAGGGAAGGGGCCTACGAGCAGTACTTC	CSVDHREGAYEQYF
TRBV20-1	.	.	TRBJ2-7	TGCAGTGCTAGCGGCACCTACGAGCAGTACTTC	CSASGTYEQYF
TRBV7-6	TRBD1	.	TRBJ2-7	TGTGCCAGCAGCCCCGACAGGGGTGGCTACGAGCAGTACTTC	CASSPDRGGYEQYF
TRBV29-1	.	.	TRBJ1-2	TGCAGCGTTGAGGAAGGCTACACCTTC	CSVEEGYTF
TRBV27	.	few	TRBJ1-3	TGTGCCAGCAGTTCCACAGCCTCTGGAAACACCATATATTTT	CASSSTASGNTIYF
TRBV5-1	.	few	TRBJ1-5	TGCGCCAGCAGCTTGGCCGGGCAGACAAATCAGCCCCAGCATTTT	CASSLAGQTNQPQHF
TRBV18	.	.	TRBJ2-1	TGTGCCAGCTCACCAAGTCGAGACGATGAGCAGTTCTTC	CASSPSRDDEQFF
TRBV18	.	.	TRBJ2-1	TGTGCCAGCTCACCATTATCGGACACGGCTGGGCAGTTCTTC	CASSPLSDTAGQFF
TRBV18	.	once	TRBJ1-5	TGTGCCAGCTCACCGGACAGCAACAATCAGCCTCAGCATTTT	CASSPDSNNQPQHF
TRBV28	.	.	TRBJ1-1	TGTGCCAGCAGCTTTTCATTCCAGATCCCGAACACTGAAGCTTTCTTT	CASSFSFQIPNTEAFF
TRBV7-9	.	few	TRBJ2-7	TGTGCCAGCAGCTTAGGGGGAAATCCCAACTACGAGCAGTACTTC	CASSLGGNPNYEQYF
TRBV29-1	.	.	TRBJ1-1	TGCAGCGTTGGGCCTGTGGGGAGGCAGACTGAAGCTTTCTTT	CSVGPVGRQTEAFF
TRBV4-1	.	.	TRBJ1-5	TGCGCCAGCAGCCAAGATCCCCAGGGATATCGTCAGCCCCAGCATTTT	CASSQDPQGYRQPQHF
TRBV5-1	.	.	TRBJ2-5	TGCGCCAGCAGCGCGCAAGAGACCCAGTACTTC	CASSAQETQYF
TRBV7-3	TRBD1	.	TRBJ2-1	TGTGCCAGCAGGTTCGGGACAGGCTCCTACAATGAGCAGTTCTTC	CASRFGTGSYNEQFF
TRBV29-1	TRBD1	few	TRBJ2-1	TGCAGCGTTGAGAAACAGGGGGCGGGTAATGAGCAGTTCTTC	CSVEKQGAGNEQFF
TRBV28	.	few	TRBJ2-1	TGTGCCAGCACCACCGGAGGAAACAATGAGCAGTTCTTC	CASTTGGNNEQFF
TRBV5-1	.	.	TRBJ1-2	TGCGCCAGCAGCTTATCCAGTTCCCATGGCTACACCTTC	CASSLSSSHGYTF
TRBV29-1	.	.	TRBJ1-5	TGCAGCGTTGACGGGGGCCCGAATCAGCCCCAGCATTTT	CSVDGGPNQPQHF
TRBV2	.	.	TRBJ2-3	TGTGCCAGCAGACCCGGGACTAGCACAGATACGCAGTATTTT	CASRPGTSTDTQYF
TRBV11-2	TRBD2	.	TRBJ2-7	TGTGCCAGCAGCTTAAATTTCCAACTAGCGTCTTACGAGCAGTACTTC	CASSLNFQLASYEQYF
TRBV7-9	.	few	TRBJ2-1	TGTGCCAGCAGCTTAGAGGGCGGGACCTCCACTGAGCAGTTCTTC	CASSLEGGTSTEQFF
TRBV2	.	.	TRBJ2-3	TGTGCCAGCAGTGTTGAGACTAGGTGGGATACGCAGTATTTT	CASSVETRWDTQYF
TRBV5-1	.	.	TRBJ1-2	TGCGCCAGCAGCTTCATGGGGGCGAGACTCAATGGCTACACCTTC	CASSFMGARLNGYTF
TRBV29-1	.	.	TRBJ2-1	TGCAGCGTTCTCCGCACGCTGGGGAATGAGCAGTTCTTC	CSVLRTLGNEQFF
TRBV19	TRBD2	.	TRBJ2-5	TGTGCCAGTACCCTATCGGGACTAGACGCGACCCAGTACTTC	CASTLSGLDATQYF
TRBV28	.	.	TRBJ1-5	TGTGCCAGCAGACACCTTCGGGCGCAGGGATACAATCAGCCCCAGCATTTT	CASRHLRAQGYNQPQHF
TRBV30	.	.	TRBJ2-3	TGTGCCTGGAGTGGAGGGCTCAGTCCGACAAGCACAGATACGCAGTATTTT	CAWSGGLSPTSTDTQYF
TRBV28	.	.	TRBJ2-3	TGTGCCAGCGGCTCGCCAGGCAGCACAGATACGCAGTATTTT	CASGSPGSTDTQYF
TRBV27	TRBD2	few	TRBJ2-2	TGTGCCAGCAGTTTGGGACTAGCGGGAGTTACCGGGGAGCTGTTTTTT	CASSLGLAGVTGELFF